The 3 T cell receptor beta chains in this list originate from one sample, sequenced in a study of blood T cell repertoires in COVID-19. The repertoire was sequenced with immunoSEQ multiplex PCR; TCRdb's copy has only in-frame clones and lacks some. The data contain around 60,000 clones, 75% to 90% of them seen just once; the ten biggest clones take up more than 13%. The sample was peripheral blood. These receptors were taken from a woman aged 60-75 years with active COVID-19.

V usage is TRBV9 and J usage is TRBJ2-1; the D gene is possibly TRBD2 (5 bases). The V and J ends lost 0 bases and 1 base respectively, with 11 bases between them. The CDR3 runs to 16 residues. Germline loops: CDR1 SGDLS, CDR2 YYNGEE. The CDR3 reads CASSVGSGLSYNEQFF. In DNA form, the CDR3 reads TGTGCCAGCAGCGTAGGAAGCGGTCTATCCTACAATGAGCAGTTCTTC.

The rearrangement joins TRBV18 to TRBJ2-7; possible D gene TRBD1, 5 bases. Germline CDR1 is KGHSH and CDR2 is LQKENI. The V end was cut by 3 bases, the J end by 0 bases, with 9 bases between. The length of the CDR3 is 14 residues. In nucleotides, the CDR3 is TGTGCCAGCTCACCTCTAGACAGCTCCTACGAGCAGTACTTC. Amino acid sequence: CASSPLDSSYEQYF.

The rearrangement uses TRBV29-1 and TRBJ1-1, with 8 bases lining up with TRBD1. The CDR3 loop spans 13 amino acids. Germline CDR1 is SQVTM and CDR2 is ANQGSEA. V dropped 7 bases and J dropped 5; count of bases not matched to a gene: 9. The CDR3, as DNA: TGCAGCGCAATGACAGGGGAGGGGACTGAAGCTTTCTTT. Its translation: CSAMTGEGTEAFF.